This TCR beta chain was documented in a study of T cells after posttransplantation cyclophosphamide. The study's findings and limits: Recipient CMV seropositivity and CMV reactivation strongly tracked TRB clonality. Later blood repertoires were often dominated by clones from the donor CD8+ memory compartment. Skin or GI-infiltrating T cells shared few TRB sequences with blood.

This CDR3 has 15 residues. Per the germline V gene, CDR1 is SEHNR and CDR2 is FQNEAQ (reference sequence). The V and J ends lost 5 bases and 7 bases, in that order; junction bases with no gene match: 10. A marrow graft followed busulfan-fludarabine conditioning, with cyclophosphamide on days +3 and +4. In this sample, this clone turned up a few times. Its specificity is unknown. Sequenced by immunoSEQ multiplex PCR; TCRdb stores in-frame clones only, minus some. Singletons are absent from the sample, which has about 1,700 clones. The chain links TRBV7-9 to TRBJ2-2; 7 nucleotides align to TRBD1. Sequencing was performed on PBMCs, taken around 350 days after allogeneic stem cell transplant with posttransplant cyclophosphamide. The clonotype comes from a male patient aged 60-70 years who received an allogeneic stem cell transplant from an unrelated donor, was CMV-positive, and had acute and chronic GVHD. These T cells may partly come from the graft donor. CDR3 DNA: TGTGCCAGCAGCGAAGGAGCAGGGGGTGGCGGGGAGCTGTTTTTT. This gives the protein CASSEGAGGGGELFF.